The T cell receptor beta chain described here comes from a study of shared clonotypes between healthy human individuals. The CDR3 sequence is 16 residues long. Germline loops: CDR1 SGHVS, CDR2 FNYEAQ. V was pared by 1 base and J by 3 bases, with 5 bases of the junction left unmatched. Here immunoSEQ multiplex PCR was the method, and the copy in TCRdb shows in-frame clones only, minus some. The data contain over a million clones, less than 99% of them singletons. This receptor was obtained from a man aged 30-40 years in good health. This chain joins TRBV7-6 and TRBJ2-3; 9 bases fit TRBD2. The material sequenced was naive CD4+ T cells sorted from blood. Subset denoted: CD45RA+ positively selected. The CDR3 DNA reads TGTGCCAGCAGCTTAGGCGGGAGGGCCTCGACAGATACGCAGTATTTT. This translates into CASSLGGRASTDTQYF.